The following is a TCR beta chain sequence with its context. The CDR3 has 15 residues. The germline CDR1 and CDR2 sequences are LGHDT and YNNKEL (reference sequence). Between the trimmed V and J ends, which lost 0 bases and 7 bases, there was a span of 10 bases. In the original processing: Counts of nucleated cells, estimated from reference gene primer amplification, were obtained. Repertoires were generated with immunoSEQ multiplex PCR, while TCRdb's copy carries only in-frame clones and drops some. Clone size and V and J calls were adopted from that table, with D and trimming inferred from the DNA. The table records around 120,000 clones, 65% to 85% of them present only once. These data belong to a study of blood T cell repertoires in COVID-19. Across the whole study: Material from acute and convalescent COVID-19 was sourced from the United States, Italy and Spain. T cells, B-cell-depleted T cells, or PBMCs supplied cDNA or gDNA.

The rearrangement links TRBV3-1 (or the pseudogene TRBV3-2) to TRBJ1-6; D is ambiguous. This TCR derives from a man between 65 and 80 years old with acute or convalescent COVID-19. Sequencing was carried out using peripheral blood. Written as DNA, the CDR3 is TGTGCCAGCAGCCAAGAGCCCCGGGTCAATTCACCCCTCCACTTT. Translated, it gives CASSQEPRVNSPLHF.